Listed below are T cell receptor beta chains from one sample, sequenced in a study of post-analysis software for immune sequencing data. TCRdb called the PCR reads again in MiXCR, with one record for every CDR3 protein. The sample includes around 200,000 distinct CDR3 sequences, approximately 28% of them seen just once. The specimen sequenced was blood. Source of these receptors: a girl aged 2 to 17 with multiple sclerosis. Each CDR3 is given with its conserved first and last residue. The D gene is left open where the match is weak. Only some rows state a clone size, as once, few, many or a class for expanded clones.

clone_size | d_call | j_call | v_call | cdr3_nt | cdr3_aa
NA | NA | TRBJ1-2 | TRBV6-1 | TGTGCCAGCGGTGAGGGTGGGAACTATGGCTACACCTTC | CASGEGGNYGYTF
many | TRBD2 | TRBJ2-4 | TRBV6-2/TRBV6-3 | TGTGCCAGCAGAAACGACGGAGCGGGGCAGTACTTC | CASRNDGAGQYF
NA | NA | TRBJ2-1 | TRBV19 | TGTGCCAGTAGTATAGCCCCGACACGAGTTCTATACAATGAGCAGTTCTTC | CASSIAPTRVLYNEQFF
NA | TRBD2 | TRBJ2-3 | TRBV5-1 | TGCGCCAGCAGCCCTCTAGCGGGAGGGGCAGATACGCAGTATTTT | CASSPLAGGADTQYF
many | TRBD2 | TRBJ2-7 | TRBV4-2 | TGTGCCAGCAGCCTCTACCGGGGGGAGGGCGAGCAGTACTTC | CASSLYRGEGEQYF
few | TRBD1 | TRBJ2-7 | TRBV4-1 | TGCGCCAGCAGCCAAGACCCGGGACAGGGAACCTACGAGCAGTACTTC | CASSQDPGQGTYEQYF
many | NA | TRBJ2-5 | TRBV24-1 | TGTGCCACCAGTGATCCGACAAGACGGGAAGAGACCCAGTACTTC | CATSDPTRREETQYF
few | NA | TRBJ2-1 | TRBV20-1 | TGCAGTGCTAGAGATGGTGGCCCTGGTGATGAGCAGTTCTTC | CSARDGGPGDEQFF
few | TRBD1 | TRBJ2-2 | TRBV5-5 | TGTGCCAGCAGCCAAGGGACAGGGGTCTACGCCGGGGAGCTGTTTTTT | CASSQGTGVYAGELFF
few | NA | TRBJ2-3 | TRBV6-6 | TGTGCCAGCATTTCCAGAGAGGGGAAAAGCACAGATACGCAGTATTTT | CASISREGKSTDTQYF
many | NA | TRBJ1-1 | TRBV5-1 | TGCGCCAGCAGCTCAGGACAGATGAACACTGAAGCTTTCTTT | CASSSGQMNTEAFF